This TCR beta chain comes out of a study of blood T cell repertoires in COVID-19. About the study: COVID-19 samples, acute and convalescent, were from the United States, Italy and Spain.

Cohorts were determined from participant-reported clinical history. Per the study methods: Reference gene primer amplification yielded estimated nucleated cell counts. Produced via immunoSEQ multiplex PCR; TCRdb's table is partial and in-frame only. That table gives V, J and clone size, and the DNA gave D and trimming. The sample has roughly 430,000 clones, approximately 88% seen once. This receptor was identified in a woman in her forties with acute COVID-19. The sample was PBMCs or T cells enriched from blood (not recorded which).

DNA of the CDR3: TGTGCCAGCAGCAAGGGGACAATGAACACTGAAGCTTTCTTT. It yields the protein CASSKGTMNTEAFF. The rearrangement links TRBV7-8 to TRBJ1-1, with TRBD1 as a possible D gene (6 bases). V was shortened by 5 bases and J by 0 bases, with 10 bases between the two germline ends. The CDR3 is 14 amino acids. CDR1 and CDR2 (germline): SGHVS, FQNEAQ.